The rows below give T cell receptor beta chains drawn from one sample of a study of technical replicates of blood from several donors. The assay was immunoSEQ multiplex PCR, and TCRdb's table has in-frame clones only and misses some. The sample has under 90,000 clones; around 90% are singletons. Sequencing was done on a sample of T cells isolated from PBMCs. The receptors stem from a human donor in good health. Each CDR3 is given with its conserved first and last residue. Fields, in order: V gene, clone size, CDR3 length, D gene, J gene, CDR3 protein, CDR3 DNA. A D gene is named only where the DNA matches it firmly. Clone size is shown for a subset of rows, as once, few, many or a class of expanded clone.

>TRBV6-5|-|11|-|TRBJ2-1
CASSTGVEQFF
TGTGCCAGCAGTACGGGTGTTGAGCAGTTCTTC
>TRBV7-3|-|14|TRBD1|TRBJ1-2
CASGQGVGFRGYTF
TGTGCCAGCGGACAGGGGGTGGGATTTCGTGGCTACACCTTC
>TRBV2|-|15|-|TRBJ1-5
CASSEARGVIQPQHF
TGTGCCAGCAGTGAAGCGCGGGGCGTAATTCAGCCCCAGCATTTT
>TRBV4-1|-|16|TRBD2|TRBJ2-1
CASSQVFSGGPGEQFF
TGCGCCAGCAGCCAAGTCTTTTCGGGAGGGCCCGGTGAGCAGTTCTTC
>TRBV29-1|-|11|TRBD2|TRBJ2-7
CSGGGTYEQYF
TGCAGCGGGGGGGGAACCTACGAGCAGTACTTC
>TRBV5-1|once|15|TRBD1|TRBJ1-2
CASSLARGLGYGYTF
TGCGCCAGCAGCTTGGCCAGGGGGCTGGGCTATGGCTACACCTTC
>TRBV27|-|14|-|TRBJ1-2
CASSLAGFNGGYTF
TGTGCCAGCAGTTTAGCAGGGTTTAATGGTGGCTACACCTTC
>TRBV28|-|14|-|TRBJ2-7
CASSMGGRVYEQYF
TGTGCCAGCAGTATGGGGGGACGGGTCTACGAGCAGTACTTC
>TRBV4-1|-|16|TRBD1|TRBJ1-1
CASSQVKPGQGVEAFF
TGCGCCAGCAGCCAAGTCAAGCCGGGACAGGGCGTTGAAGCTTTCTTT
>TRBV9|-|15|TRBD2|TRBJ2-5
CASSVGGRDQETQYF
TGTGCCAGCAGCGTAGGAGGGAGGGACCAAGAGACCCAGTACTTC
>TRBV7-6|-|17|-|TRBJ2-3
CASSQGAARPRTDTQYF
TGTGCCAGCAGCCAAGGGGCCGCCAGACCCCGCACAGATACGCAGTATTTT
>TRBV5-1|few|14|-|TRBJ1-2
CASSLVAGYYGYTF
TGCGCCAGCAGCTTGGTGGCAGGGTACTATGGCTACACCTTC
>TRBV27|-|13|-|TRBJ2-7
CASSFGEGGEQYF
TGTGCCAGCAGTTTCGGGGAAGGGGGAGAGCAGTACTTC
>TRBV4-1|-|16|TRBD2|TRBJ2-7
CASSQTYSGSLPEQYF
TGCGCCAGCAGCCAAACTTATAGCGGGAGTTTACCCGAGCAGTACTTC
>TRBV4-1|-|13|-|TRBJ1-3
CASSPGAENTIYF
TGCGCCAGCAGCCCAGGGGCGGAAAACACCATATATTTT
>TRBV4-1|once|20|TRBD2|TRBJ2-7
CASSTRPLRTSGGDSYEQYF
TGCGCCAGCAGTACCCGCCCGTTAAGGACTAGCGGGGGCGATTCCTACGAGCAGTACTTC
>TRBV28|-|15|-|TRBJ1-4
CASSLGGVLNEKLFF
TGTGCCAGCAGCCTAGGGGGGGTATTAAATGAAAAACTGTTTTTT
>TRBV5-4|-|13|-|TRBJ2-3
CASSLPGRDTQYF
TGTGCCAGCAGCTTGCCGGGTCGAGATACGCAGTATTTT